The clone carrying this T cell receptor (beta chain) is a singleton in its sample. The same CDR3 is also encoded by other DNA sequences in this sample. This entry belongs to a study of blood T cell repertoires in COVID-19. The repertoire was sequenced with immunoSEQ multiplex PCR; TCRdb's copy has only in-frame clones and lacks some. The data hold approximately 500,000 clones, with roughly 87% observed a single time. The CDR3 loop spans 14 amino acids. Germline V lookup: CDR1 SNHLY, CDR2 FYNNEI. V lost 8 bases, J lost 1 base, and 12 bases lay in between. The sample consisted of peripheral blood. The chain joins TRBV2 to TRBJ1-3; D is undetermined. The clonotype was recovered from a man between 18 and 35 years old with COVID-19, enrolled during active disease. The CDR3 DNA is TGTGCCAGCTCTGAACTTAGATCTGGAAACACCATATATTTT. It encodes CASSELRSGNTIYF.